Given below is one T cell receptor (beta chain) in context. Its antigen is not known. The sample originates from a study of post-analysis software for immune sequencing data. Study context: The disease courses spanned relapsing-remitting, secondary progressive and progressive-relapsing forms of multiple sclerosis. The study, taken as a whole, reports: Controls showed lower frequencies than patients for five TRBV segments, and TRBV5-6, TRBV5-1 and TRBV20-1 were among these. When compared against controls, multiple sclerosis patients showed significantly lower normalized Chao1 diversity.

TCR beta cDNA libraries had unique molecular identifiers. Yield was roughly 0.5 million cDNA molecules from approximately 0.91 to 9.4 million T cells. From the PCR reads, TCRdb called clonotypes with MiXCR, one entry per CDR3 protein. The sample consists of some 890,000 distinct CDR3 sequences, approximately 50% of them appearing once. Germline V gene data show CDR1 as SGHRS and CDR2 as YFSETQ. There are 14 residues in the CDR3. V was shortened by 2 bases and J by 4 bases, with 12 bases between the two germline ends. This sequence was found in a girl under 18 with multiple sclerosis. Sequenced: blood. The J gene is TRBJ1-2, the V gene TRBV5-1; D is perhaps TRBD1 (6 bases). The CDR3 here is CASSLTTQGYGYTF. The DNA of the CDR3 is TGCGCCAGCAGCTTAACTACACAGGGCTATGGCTACACCTTC. The variable domain in full, with the rest retrieved from reference TRBV5-1 and TRBJ1-2, is KAGVTQTPRYLIKTRGQQVTLSCSPISGHRSVSWYQQTPGQGLQFLFEYFSETQRNKGNFPGRFSGRQFSNSRSEMNVSTLELGDSALYLCASSLTTQGYGYTFGSGTRLTVV.